Sequencing of this TCR beta chain was carried out in a study of cytomegalovirus exposure and HLA in healthy donors. Overall study context: Approximately 200 million T cells yielded more than 90 million unique TCR beta sequences in earlier analysis.

Findings and limits, study-wide: TCR beta chain V- and J-gene trimming was linked, in a later analysis, to a missense variant in DCLRE1C. The authors excluded some V segments, including TRBV6-2 and TRBV6-3, as indistinguishable.

The trim removed 5 bases at V and 3 bases at J, leaving 10 bases unmatched. This CDR3 contains 16 residues. Germline loops: CDR1 SGHTA, CDR2 FQGNSA. Details on this clone: Antigen: not known.

The PCR was carried out with 60 Vbeta primers and 13 Jbeta primers. This table comes from immunoSEQ multiplex PCR, and its TCRdb copy is limited to in-frame clones, with some not included. The sample holds almost 200,000 clones, 65% to 90% seen once. Material for sequencing was PBMCs. The sequence derives from a woman aged 45 to 65 in good health and CMV-seronegative. The chain combines TRBV7-2 with TRBJ1-2; 9 bases are a match to TRBD1. The CDR3 loop reads CASSLISGTGYYGYTF. Written as DNA, the CDR3 is TGTGCCAGCAGCCTAATCTCGGGGACAGGGTACTATGGCTACACCTTC.